The 7 T cell receptor beta chains in this list originate from one sample, sequenced in a study of CD8 T cells in Susac syndrome. RNA, at 0.5 to 1 ug, was reverse transcribed with random hexamers. Using its own MiXCR run on the immunoSEQ multiplex PCR reads, TCRdb lists one record per CDR3 protein. Here the sample spans about 240,000 distinct CDR3 sequences, almost 97% being singletons. Sequenced input: CD4+ T cells from PBMCs. Receptors were obtained from a human donor with Susac syndrome.

The CDR3 is CASSTGLAGFTDTQYF. In nucleotides, the CDR3 is TGTGCCAGCAGCACTGGACTAGCGGGATTCACAGATACGCAGTATTTT. The chain has TRBV11-3 and TRBJ2-3; 12 nucleotides match TRBD2. Germline CDR1 reads SGHNT; CDR2 reads YENEEA. This CDR3 has 16 amino acids. With 5 bases clipped from V and 2 bases from J, the junction kept 5 bases outside the gene matches.

The CDR3 is CAWRRYRGGISRASDEQFF. CDR3 coding DNA: TGTGCCTGGAGGCGATATCGGGGGGGGATCTCTAGGGCGTCGGATGAGCAGTTCTTC. The rearrangement links TRBV30 to TRBJ2-1; 8 bases match TRBD2. Germline CDR1 is GTSNPN and CDR2 is SVGIG (reference sequence). The CDR3 has 19 residues. The junction had 24 bases not matched to a gene; V was cut back by 3 bases and J by 8 bases.

The chain carries TRBV5-1 and TRBJ2-2; D remains unclear. This CDR3 is 15 amino acids long. From germline, CDR1 is SGHRS and CDR2 YFSETQ. Trimming took off 6 bases at V and 0 bases at J, with 12 bases between the two ends. The CDR3 nucleotides are TGCGCCAGCAACTCAAATCCCGCGAACACCGGGGAGCTGTTTTTT. Protein sequence: CASNSNPANTGELFF.

The chain uses TRBV29-1 and TRBJ1-3; D possibly corresponds to TRBD1 (6 bases). This CDR3 region has 14 residues. The germline V gene encodes CDR1 SQVTM and CDR2 ANQGSEA. V was clipped by 7 bases and J by 0 bases, with 13 bases between them. In DNA, the CDR3 is TGCAGCGCCGGCGGGGGGCTCTCTGGAAACACCATATATTTT. Translated: CSAGGGLSGNTIYF.

V is TRBV4-1 and J is TRBJ1-2; 7 bases fit TRBD1. The junction had 12 bases not matched to a gene; V was cut back by 0 bases and J by 2 bases. The germline gives CDR1 MGHRA, CDR2 YSYEKL. The CDR3 has 18 residues. CDR3 region: CASSQDESDRVKNYGYTF. CDR3 nucleotide sequence: TGCGCCAGCAGCCAAGATGAGAGCGACAGGGTCAAAAACTATGGCTACACCTTC.

The chain combines TRBV6-5 with TRBJ2-7, with D possibly matching TRBD2 (6 bases). Germline CDR1 reads MNHEY; CDR2 reads SVGAGI. The CDR3 contains 14 residues. V lost 6 bases to trimming and J lost 2 bases, with 14 bases between them. The DNA for the CDR3 is TGTGCCAGCAGGCCCGTGGGGGGACCCTACGAGCAGTACTTC. The encoded protein is CASRPVGGPYEQYF.

V usage is TRBV11-2 and J usage is TRBJ2-1, with 12 bases identical to TRBD2. There are 16 residues in the CDR3. The germline CDR1 and CDR2 sequences are SGHAT and FQNNGV. V lost 3 bases, J lost 3 bases, and 3 bases stayed unmatched. For the CDR3, the DNA is TGTGCCAGCAGCTTTAGGACTAGCGGGAACTACAATGAGCAGTTCTTC. Amino acids: CASSFRTSGNYNEQFF. Together with reference TRBV11-2 and TRBJ2-1, the CDR3 gives the full variable domain: EAGVAQSPRYKIIEKRQSVAFWCNPISGHATLYWYQQILGQGPKLLIQFQNNGVVDDSQLPKDRFSAERLKGVDSTLKIQPAKLEDSAVYLCASSFRTSGNYNEQFFGPGTRLTVL.